These 32 T cell receptor beta chains were sequenced from one sample in a study of shared clonotypes between healthy human individuals. Using immunoSEQ multiplex PCR, the repertoire was profiled, and TCRdb retains in-frame clones only, with some absent. The data show about 2.1 million clones, 85% to 95% seen once. As defined, naive CD8 cells were CD45RO-negative and positively selected for CCR7, with terminally differentiated effector memory CD45RA+ cells excluded. The specimen sequenced was naive CD8+ T cells from PBMCs. Every receptor here comes from a young man in good health. Some clones in this sample may be carry-over from other donors' samples.

V gene TRBV27 combines with J gene TRBJ1-1; the D gene is possibly TRBD1 (6 bases). The CDR3 has 15 residues. V was pared by 5 bases and J by 2 bases, with 15 bases between. The germline CDR1 and CDR2 sequences are MNHEY and SMNVEV (reference sequence). CDR3 region: CASSPDRPPNTEAFF. The CDR3 DNA reads TGTGCCAGCAGTCCCGACAGGCCACCAAACACTGAAGCTTTCTTT.

A note on this clone: The same CDR3 can be traced to other DNA sequences in this sample. The DNA of the CDR3 is TGTGCCAGCAGTTTACAGGGGGCTAACACTGAAGCTTTCTTT. It translates to CASSLQGANTEAFF. This rearrangement joins TRBV28 to TRBJ1-1, with 8 nucleotides matching TRBD1. The CDR3 extends over 14 amino acids. Germline CDR1 MDHEN, CDR2 SYDVKM. The V segment lost 2 bases and the J segment 2 bases; nucleotides outside the gene matches: 1.

J is TRBJ2-1 and V is TRBV7-6; either TRBD1 or TRBD2 may supply D (6 bases each). The CDR3 has 17 amino acids. Between the trimmed V and J ends, which lost 5 bases and 0 bases, there was a span of 17 bases. Looked up from germline, CDR1 is SGHVS and CDR2 is FNYEAQ. The CDR3 DNA sequence: TGTGCCAGCAGCGGCACGCGGGACAAACACTCCTACAATGAGCAGTTCTTC. This sequence encodes CASSGTRDKHSYNEQFF.

Of note for this clone: Within the sample, other DNA sequences also encode this same CDR3. This chain links TRBV18 with TRBJ1-5, with D possibly TRBD1 on 6 matching bases. The CDR3 loop spans 15 amino acids. The germline CDR1 and CDR2 sequences are KGHSH and LQKENI. The V end was cut by 2 bases, the J end by 0 bases, with 8 bases between. The CDR3 nucleotides read TGTGCCAGCTCACCAGGCAGGGGTAGCAATCAGCCCCAGCATTTT. The encoded protein is CASSPGRGSNQPQHF.

The chain couples TRBV2 to TRBJ2-1; D may be TRBD1 (6 bases). Trimming shortened V by 1 base and J by 5 bases, and 18 bases separated the two germline ends. The length of the CDR3 is 17 residues. Germline CDR1 reads SNHLY; CDR2 reads FYNNEI. The chain's CDR3 is CASSEGGMTGVHNEQFF. The CDR3 coding sequence is TGTGCCAGCAGTGAAGGGGGGATGACAGGCGTCCACAATGAGCAGTTCTTC.

The rearrangement uses TRBV4-1 and TRBJ2-2, with TRBD2 matching 16 bases. The V gene end was trimmed by 4 bases and the J gene end by 6 bases; junction bases not matched to a gene: 8. This CDR3 has 18 amino acids. CDR1 is MGHRA and CDR2 is YSYEKL in the germline V gene. The CDR3 DNA follows: TGCGCCAGCAGCCTGGGACTAGCGGGAGGGCCCGGTCCCGGGGAGCTGTTTTTT. Its protein is CASSLGLAGGPGPGELFF.

The chain recombines TRBV7-9 with TRBJ2-7, with D perhaps TRBD1 or TRBD2 (5 bases each). Between the trimmed V and J ends, which lost 5 bases and 7 bases, there was a span of 18 bases. The CDR3 contains 14 residues. CDR1 and CDR2 (germline): SEHNR, FQNEAQ (reference sequence). For the CDR3, the DNA is TGTGCCAGCAGCCCGGGGACGGATTTGGGGGAGCAGTACTTC. Its protein product is CASSPGTDLGEQYF.

A word on this clone: The same CDR3 also results from other DNA sequences found in this sample. This chain joins TRBV9 and TRBJ2-3; 7 bases map to TRBD2. The junction had 6 bases not matched to a gene; V was cut back by 0 bases and J by 2 bases. The CDR3 is 16 amino acids. Germline-derived CDR1 and CDR2 are SGDLS and YYNGEE. In nucleotides, the CDR3 is TGTGCCAGCAGCGTAGTAGCTAGCGGAGTCACAGATACGCAGTATTTT. Its translation is CASSVVASGVTDTQYF.

The V gene is TRBV7-4, the J gene TRBJ1-5; D perhaps matches TRBD1 (5 bases). Per the germline V gene, CDR1 is SGHVT and CDR2 is SQSDAQ. This CDR3 spans 16 amino acids. The V end was cut by 5 bases, the J end by 3 bases, with 17 bases between. CDR3 residues: CASSQTPGPHNQPQHF. The CDR3 DNA sequence: TGTGCCAGCAGCCAGACACCGGGACCGCACAATCAGCCCCAGCATTTT.

Details on this clone: Different DNA sequences within this sample yield the same CDR3. The rearrangement joins TRBV10-3 to TRBJ2-7; D unclear. There are 13 residues in the CDR3. Germline V CDR1 and CDR2: ENHRY, SYGVKD. V was pared by 3 bases and J by 2 bases, with 8 bases between. This chain's CDR3 is CAISEEQAYEQYF. CDR3 DNA: TGTGCCATCAGTGAAGAGCAGGCCTACGAGCAGTACTTC.

This chain joins TRBV9 and TRBJ2-7; D call uncertain. Germline V gene lookup returns CDR1 SGDLS and CDR2 YYNGEE. CDR3 length: 11 amino acids. V was trimmed by 7 bases and J by 3 bases, leaving 8 bases between them. The CDR3 is CASGNGYEQYF. The CDR3 DNA is TGTGCCAGCGGTAACGGCTACGAGCAGTACTTC.

This chain links TRBV7-6 with TRBJ1-1; D unresolved. V was pared by 5 bases and J by 2 bases, with 12 bases between. Looked up from germline, CDR1 is SGHVS and CDR2 is FNYEAQ. CDR3 length equals 14 residues. The CDR3 DNA follows: TGTGCCAGCAGCGTTAGTCCGGGTAACACTGAAGCTTTCTTT. Residues: CASSVSPGNTEAFF.

The J gene is TRBJ1-2, the V gene TRBV29-1; TRBD1 might be the D (5 bases). This CDR3 spans 17 amino acids. Trimming removed 0 bases at V and 2 bases at J, with 19 bases between. Germline-derived CDR1 and CDR2 are SQVTM and ANQGSEA. This CDR3 is CSVEDPIGAGRNYGYTF. Written as DNA, the CDR3 is TGCAGCGTTGAAGATCCTATCGGGGCAGGCCGAAACTATGGCTACACCTTC.

This chain uses TRBV27 with TRBJ2-1; 10 bases align to TRBD1. J lost 8 bases, V lost 3 bases, and 7 bases had no gene match. Germline CDR1 and CDR2: MNHEY and SMNVEV (reference sequence). The CDR3 is 15 residues long. In DNA, the CDR3 is TGTGCCAGCAGTTTCATAGGGACAGGGGTGGATGAGCAGTTCTTC. This translates into CASSFIGTGVDEQFF.

As regards this clone: Additional DNA sequences in this sample encode the identical CDR3. The V gene is TRBV29-1, the J gene TRBJ2-1, with D perhaps matching TRBD2 (6 bases). Trimming shortened V by 6 bases and J by 9 bases, and 6 bases separated the two germline ends. The CDR3 is made up of 9 amino acids. CDR1 is SQVTM and CDR2 is ANQGSEA in the germline V gene. The CDR3 reads CSVGGEQFF. CDR3 nucleotides: TGCAGCGTGGGAGGTGAGCAGTTCTTC.

The chain uses TRBV11-2 and TRBJ2-1; 9 nucleotides match TRBD1. The J segment lost 6 bases and the V segment lost 3 bases, leaving 6 bases of the junction unmatched. The CDR3 is 15 amino acids. Germline V CDR1 and CDR2: SGHAT, FQNNGV. This CDR3 reads CASSLNRGRVNEQFF. CDR3 sequence (DNA): TGTGCCAGCAGCTTGAACAGGGGGCGCGTCAATGAGCAGTTCTTC.

This chain connects TRBV7-9 to TRBJ1-4; possible D gene TRBD1, 5 bases. V lost 3 bases and J 7 bases, leaving 12 bases between the germline ends. Germline CDR1 and CDR2: SEHNR and FQNEAQ (reference sequence). The CDR3 is 14 residues long. The CDR3 DNA reads TGTGCCAGCAGCTTTTCACTTCAGGGTGAAAAACTGTTTTTT. Encoded protein: CASSFSLQGEKLFF.

This chain links TRBV28 with TRBJ2-1; no clear D gene. Trimming took 1 base from V and 2 from J, leaving 9 bases between them. The germline CDR1 and CDR2 sequences are MDHEN and SYDVKM. This CDR3 region has 15 residues. This CDR3 is CASSLYAAAYNEQFF. The CDR3 nucleotides read TGTGCCAGCAGTTTATATGCCGCAGCCTACAATGAGCAGTTCTTC.

The chain recombines TRBV5-6 with TRBJ1-1; D call uncertain. The V end was cut by 7 bases, the J end by 5 bases, with 12 bases between. The CDR3 runs 12 residues. Germline V CDR1 and CDR2: SGHDT, YYEEEE. In nucleotides, the CDR3 is TGTGCCAGCCAGGCGGCAGAAACTGAAGCTTTCTTT. This encodes CASQAAETEAFF.

The V gene is TRBV7-6, the J gene TRBJ2-7, with unresolved D. CDR1 is SGHVS, CDR2 FNYEAQ, per germline. The CDR3 sequence is 13 residues long. Deletions cut 5 bases from V and 4 bases from J, with 12 bases between. The DNA of the CDR3 is TGTGCCAGCAGCCTCCGCAAGGGTTACGAGCAGTACTTC. It specifies CASSLRKGYEQYF.

This rearrangement joins TRBV27 to TRBJ1-1; 11 bases are shared with TRBD1. With V trimmed by 4 bases and J by 1 base, 8 bases remained unmatched. The germline V gene encodes CDR1 MNHEY and CDR2 SMNVEV (reference sequence). This CDR3 has 17 residues. The CDR3 region has the DNA TGTGCCAGCAGTTCAAGGGACAGGGGGGCGACGAACACTGAAGCTTTCTTT. It is translated as CASSSRDRGATNTEAFF.

The chain links TRBV19 to TRBJ2-1; 10 bases match TRBD2. The V segment lost 5 bases and the J segment 5 bases; nucleotides outside the gene matches: 15. The CDR3 covers 18 residues. The germline V gene has CDR1 LNHDA and CDR2 SQIVND (reference sequence). The CDR3 loop reads CASSFGFLAGVIHNEQFF. CDR3 DNA: TGTGCCAGTAGTTTTGGGTTTCTAGCGGGAGTAATACACAATGAGCAGTTCTTC.

The V and J genes are TRBV7-9 and TRBJ2-5, with 10 bases that match TRBD2. The CDR3 spans 15 residues. CDR1 is SEHNR, CDR2 FQNEAQ, per germline (reference sequence). V shed 6 bases and J 2 bases; nucleotides not matched to a gene: 6. In nucleotides, the CDR3 is TGTGCCAGCAGTGCGGGGACTAGCGTACAAGAGACCCAGTACTTC. It encodes CASSAGTSVQETQYF.

The sample holds one count of this clone. The chain employs TRBV11-2 and TRBJ2-7, with 8 bases aligning to TRBD2. The trim removed 2 bases at V and 2 bases at J, leaving 8 bases unmatched. Germline CDR1 is SGHAT and CDR2 is FQNNGV. The CDR3 extends over 16 amino acids. The CDR3 DNA is TGTGCCAGCAGCTTAATGGCTAGCGGGCCCCCCTACGAGCAGTACTTC. This codes for CASSLMASGPPYEQYF. Drawing the rest from reference TRBV11-2 and TRBJ2-7, the complete variable domain is EAGVAQSPRYKIIEKRQSVAFWCNPISGHATLYWYQQILGQGPKLLIQFQNNGVVDDSQLPKDRFSAERLKGVDSTLKIQPAKLEDSAVYLCASSLMASGPPYEQYFGPGTRLTVT.

Here the CDR3 reads CASRDRGIGIQYF. The CDR3 DNA reads as TGCGCCAGCAGGGACAGGGGAATAGGCATTCAGTACTTC. V is TRBV10-2 and J is TRBJ2-4, with 9 bases that match TRBD1. After removal of 6 bases from V and 9 bases from J, the junction contained 6 bases not matched to a gene. The germline gives CDR1 WSHSY, CDR2 SAAADI. This CDR3 has 13 amino acids.

V is TRBV30 and J is TRBJ2-1; D is undetermined. Germline V gene data show CDR1 as GTSNPN and CDR2 as SVGIG (reference sequence). The CDR3 loop spans 13 amino acids. V lost 0 bases and J 8 bases, leaving 11 bases between the germline ends. Here the CDR3 DNA reads TGTGCCTGGAGTGTGTCAGGTGTGGATGAGCAGTTCTTC. Amino acids: CAWSVSGVDEQFF.

The CDR3 here is CASSQGAGWADTQYF. Written as DNA, the CDR3 is TGCGCCAGCAGCCAAGGGGCAGGGTGGGCAGATACGCAGTATTTT. This sequence joins TRBV23-1 and TRBJ2-3; maybe TRBD1 (5 bases). TRBV23-1 carries the ORF label, with uncertain function. V lost 6 bases and J lost 4, with 17 bases in between. The CDR3 runs 15 residues.

This sequence joins TRBV5-8 and TRBJ2-2; D could derive from TRBD1 or TRBD2 (6 bases each). The V gene's germline CDR1 is SGHTS and CDR2 YDEGEE. CDR3 length: 14 amino acids. V lost 0 bases, J lost 11 bases, and 14 bases lay in between. The CDR3 coding sequence is TGTGCCAGCAGCTTGGCCGAGGGGGGTGCAGAGCTGTTTTTT. Protein: CASSLAEGGAELFF.

The V call is TRBV4-3, the J call TRBJ2-1, with 15 nucleotides matching TRBD2. Germline CDR1 LGHNA, CDR2 YSLEER. The ends lost 1 base at V and 9 bases at J; junction bases unmatched: 4. The CDR3 contains 16 residues. The DNA for the CDR3 is TGCGCCAGCAGCCAAGGGACTAGCGGGAGGGCCCCTGAGCAGTTCTTC. It is translated as CASSQGTSGRAPEQFF.

This clone was found once. This chain uses TRBV28 with TRBJ1-2; D possibly corresponds to TRBD1 (6 bases). There are 17 residues in the CDR3. CDR1 is MDHEN, CDR2 SYDVKM, per germline. V was clipped by 3 bases and J by 3 bases, with 20 bases between them. CDR3 region: CASSFLSSRGHDYGYTF. As DNA, the CDR3 is TGTGCCAGCAGTTTTCTGTCCAGCCGGGGGCACGACTATGGCTACACCTTC.

The chain combines TRBV4-1 with TRBJ2-1; tentatively, D is TRBD1 (5 bases). V was clipped by 7 bases and J by 5 bases, with 12 bases between them. This CDR3 spans 13 amino acids. From germline, CDR1 is MGHRA and CDR2 YSYEKL. CDR3 nucleotides: TGCGCCAGCACCCCGCGACAGAACAATGAGCAGTTCTTC. Residues: CASTPRQNNEQFF.

The rearrangement uses TRBV13 and TRBJ2-3; no clear D gene. CDR1 is PRHDT, CDR2 FYEKMQ, per germline (reference sequence). The ends were cut back, 0 bases at V and 6 bases at J, with 16 bases in the middle. The CDR3 has 16 residues. The chain's CDR3 is CASSLGALGTGDTQYF. The CDR3, as DNA: TGTGCCAGCAGCTTAGGCGCACTCGGTACGGGCGATACGCAGTATTTT. Complete variable domain (other parts from reference TRBV13 and TRBJ2-3): AAGVIQSPRHLIKEKRETATLKCYPIPRHDTVYWYQQGPGQDPQFLISFYEKMQSDKGSIPDRFSAQQFSDYHSELNMSSLELGDSALYFCASSLGALGTGDTQYFGPGTRLTVL.